The present entry profiles one T cell receptor (beta chain) with its context. Its antigen is unknown. This sample is drawn from a study of cytomegalovirus exposure and HLA in healthy donors. Study-wide findings and caveats: Based on reports, TCR beta sequences accurately predicted HLA-A and HLA-B alleles for most subjects. Overall, some 160 TCR beta chains were annotated as cytomegalovirus-associated. Reports described diagnosis of cytomegalovirus status by the classifier as highly specific and sensitive. A prior analysis recorded that most TCR beta V segments were productive about 87% or about 30% of the time.

Use of 60 Vbeta and 13 Jbeta primers characterized the PCR. Clones were read by immunoSEQ multiplex PCR, and TCRdb kept only the in-frame ones, dropping some. This sample yields 200,000 to 250,000 clones, of which approximately 80% are seen a single time; around 3% belongs to the top ten. The origin of this receptor is a man younger than 40 in good health and CMV-seronegative. Sequenced: PBMCs.

The CDR3 bases are TGCGCCAGCAGCGATTCTGTCCCAGCTAGCGGGGGGTTAGGTGAGCAGTTCTTC. Its translation: CASSDSVPASGGLGEQFF. V gene TRBV4-1 combines with J gene TRBJ2-1, with TRBD2 matching 11 bases. Germline V CDR1 and CDR2: MGHRA, YSYEKL. The V gene end was trimmed by 5 bases and the J gene end by 9 bases; junction bases not matched to a gene: 18. There are 18 residues in the CDR3.